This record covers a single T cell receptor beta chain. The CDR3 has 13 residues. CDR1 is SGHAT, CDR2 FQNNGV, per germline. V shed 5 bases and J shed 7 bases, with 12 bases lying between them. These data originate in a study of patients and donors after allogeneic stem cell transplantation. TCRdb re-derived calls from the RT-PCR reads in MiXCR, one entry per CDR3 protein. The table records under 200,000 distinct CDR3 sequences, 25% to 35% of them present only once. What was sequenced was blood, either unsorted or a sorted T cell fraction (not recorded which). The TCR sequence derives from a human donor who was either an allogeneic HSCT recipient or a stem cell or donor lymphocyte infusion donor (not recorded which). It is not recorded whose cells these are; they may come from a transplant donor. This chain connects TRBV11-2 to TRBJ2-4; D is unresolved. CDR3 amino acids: CASSRGVGNIQYF. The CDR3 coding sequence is TGTGCCAGCAGCCGCGGCGTGGGGAACATTCAGTACTTC.